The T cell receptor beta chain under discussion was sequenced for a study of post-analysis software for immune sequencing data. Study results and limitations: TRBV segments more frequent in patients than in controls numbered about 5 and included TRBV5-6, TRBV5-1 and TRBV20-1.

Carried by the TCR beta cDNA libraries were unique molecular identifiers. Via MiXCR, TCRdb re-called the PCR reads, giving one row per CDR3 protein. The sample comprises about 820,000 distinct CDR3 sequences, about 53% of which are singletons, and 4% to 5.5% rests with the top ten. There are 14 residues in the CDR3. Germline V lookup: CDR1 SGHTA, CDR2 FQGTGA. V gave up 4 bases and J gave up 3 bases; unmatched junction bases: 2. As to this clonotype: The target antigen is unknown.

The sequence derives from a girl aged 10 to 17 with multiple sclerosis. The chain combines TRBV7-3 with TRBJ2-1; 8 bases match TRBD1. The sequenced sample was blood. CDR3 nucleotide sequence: TGTGCCAGCAGCTCGGACAGGGTCTACAATGAGCAGTTCTTC. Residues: CASSSDRVYNEQFF.